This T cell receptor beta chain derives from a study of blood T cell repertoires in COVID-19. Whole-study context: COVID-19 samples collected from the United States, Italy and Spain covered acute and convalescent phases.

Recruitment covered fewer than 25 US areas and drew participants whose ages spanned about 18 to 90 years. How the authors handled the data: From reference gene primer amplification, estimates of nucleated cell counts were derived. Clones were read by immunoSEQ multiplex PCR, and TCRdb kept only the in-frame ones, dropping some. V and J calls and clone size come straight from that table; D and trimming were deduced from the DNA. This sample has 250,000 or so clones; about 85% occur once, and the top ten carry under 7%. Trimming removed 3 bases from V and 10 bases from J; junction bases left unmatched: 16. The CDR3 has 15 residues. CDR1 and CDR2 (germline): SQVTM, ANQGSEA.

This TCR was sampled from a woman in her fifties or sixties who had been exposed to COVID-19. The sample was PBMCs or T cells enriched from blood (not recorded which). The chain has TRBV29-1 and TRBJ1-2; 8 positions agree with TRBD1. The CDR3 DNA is TGCAGCGTTGAGGACAGGGTCGCATTTGTAGGTGACTACACCTTC. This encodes CSVEDRVAFVGDYTF.